This TCR beta chain appears in the sequencing data of a study of shared clonotypes between healthy human individuals. Between the trimmed V and J ends, which lost 0 bases and 2 bases, there was a span of 3 bases. The CDR3 spans 13 residues. Germline V gene sequence: CDR1 SGHDT, CDR2 YYEEEE. TCRdb's table, derived via immunoSEQ multiplex PCR, lists solely in-frame clones and lacks some. This sample has 2 million to 2.5 million clones, with 90% to 95% found just once. The sequenced material came from naive CD4+ T cells sorted from blood. Described subset: CD45RA+ positively selected. The sequence derives from a man aged 18 to 29 in good health. The J gene is TRBJ2-1, the V gene TRBV5-6; D is uncertain. For the CDR3, the DNA is TGTGCCAGCAGCTTGGATCCCTACAATGAGCAGTTCTTC. This sequence encodes CASSLDPYNEQFF.